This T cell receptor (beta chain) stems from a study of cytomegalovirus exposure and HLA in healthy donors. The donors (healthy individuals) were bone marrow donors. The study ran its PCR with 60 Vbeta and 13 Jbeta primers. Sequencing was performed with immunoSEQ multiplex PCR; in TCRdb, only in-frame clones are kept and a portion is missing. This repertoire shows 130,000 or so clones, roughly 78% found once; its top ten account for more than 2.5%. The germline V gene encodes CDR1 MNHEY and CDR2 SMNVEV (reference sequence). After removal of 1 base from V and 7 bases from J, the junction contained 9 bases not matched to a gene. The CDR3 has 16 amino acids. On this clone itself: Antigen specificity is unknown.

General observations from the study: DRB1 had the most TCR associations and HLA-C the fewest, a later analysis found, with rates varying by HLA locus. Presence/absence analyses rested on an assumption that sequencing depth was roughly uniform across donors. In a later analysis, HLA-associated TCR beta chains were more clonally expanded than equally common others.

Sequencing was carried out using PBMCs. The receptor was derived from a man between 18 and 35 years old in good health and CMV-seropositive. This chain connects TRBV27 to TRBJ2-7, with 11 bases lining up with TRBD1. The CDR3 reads CASSLLGQGAFGEQYF. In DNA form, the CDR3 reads TGTGCCAGCAGTTTATTAGGACAGGGGGCGTTCGGTGAGCAGTACTTC.